A single sample is the source of the 30 T cell receptor beta chains below, sequenced in a study of shared clonotypes between healthy human individuals. Libraries were prepared by immunoSEQ multiplex PCR; TCRdb keeps only in-frame clonotypes and omits some of them. The table has more than 2 million clones, about 95% seen once. Only CD45RO-negative cells positively selected for CCR7 counted as naive CD8 cells, so terminally differentiated effector memory CD45RA+ cells were excluded. Sequenced input: naive CD8+ T cells sorted from blood. These receptors all come from a man younger than 35 in good health.

For this clone: Other DNA sequences in this specimen translate into the identical CDR3. This rearrangement joins TRBV7-3 to TRBJ2-1, with 11 bases identical to TRBD2. This CDR3 region has 15 residues. CDR1 is SGHTA and CDR2 is FQGTGA in the germline V gene. The trim removed 5 bases at V and 4 bases at J, leaving 4 bases unmatched. The CDR3 DNA reads TGTGCCAGCAGCCCCGGGACTAGCGGATACAATGAGCAGTTCTTC. It translates to CASSPGTSGYNEQFF.

The chain has TRBV29-1 and TRBJ1-5; possible D gene TRBD1, 6 bases. CDR1 and CDR2 from the germline V gene are SQVTM and ANQGSEA. The CDR3 has 14 residues. V lost 7 bases to trimming and J lost 4 bases, with 17 bases between them. CDR3 sequence reads: CSGTEVPSNQPQHF. The CDR3 DNA follows: TGCAGCGGGACAGAGGTCCCATCTAATCAGCCCCAGCATTTT.

The chain carries TRBV5-1 and TRBJ2-7; TRBD1 or TRBD2 may be the D gene (5 bases each). The CDR3 loop spans 13 amino acids. V lost 4 bases and J lost 2, with 10 bases in between. CDR1 is SGHRS, CDR2 YFSETQ, per germline. The DNA of the CDR3 is TGCGCCAGCAGCCGGGACGGAGCCTACGAGCAGTACTTC. Its translation is CASSRDGAYEQYF.

The chain combines TRBV21-1 with TRBJ1-6; the table gives TRBD1 as D, unverified against the DNA. TRBV21-1 is deemed a pseudogene. This CDR3 contains 16 residues. CDR3 sequence reads: CASSKAPDRSNSPLHF. CDR3 DNA sequence: TGTGCCAGCAGCAAAGCCCCGGACAGGAGTAATTCACCCCTCCACTTT.

This clone was seen just once. J is TRBJ2-7 and V is TRBV6-6; D gene uncertain. There are 13 residues in the CDR3. Looked up from germline, CDR1 is MNHNY and CDR2 is SVGAGI (reference sequence). V lost 4 bases and J lost 2, with 9 bases in between. This CDR3 is CASSFRQAYEQYF. CDR3 bases: TGTGCCAGCAGTTTCCGACAAGCCTACGAGCAGTACTTC.

This chain connects TRBV5-4 to TRBJ2-5; TRBD2 matches at 14 bases. The CDR3 totals 16 residues. Trimming removed 1 base from V and 3 bases from J; junction bases left unmatched: 2. Germline V gives CDR1 SGHNT, CDR2 YYREEE (reference sequence). CDR3 DNA: TGTGCCAGCAGCTTGATGGGACTAGCGGGAGAAGAGACCCAGTACTTC. Residues: CASSLMGLAGEETQYF.

The rearrangement uses TRBV4-1 and TRBJ2-5, with D unresolved. V was pared by 0 bases and J by 3 bases, with 8 bases between. The V gene's germline CDR1 is MGHRA and CDR2 YSYEKL. This CDR3 spans 14 amino acids. The CDR3 sequence: CASSQDPAEETQYF. CDR3 sequence (DNA): TGCGCCAGCAGCCAAGATCCGGCAGAAGAGACCCAGTACTTC.

Details on this clone: Other DNA sequences in this sample translate to the same CDR3. This chain joins TRBV29-1 and TRBJ1-1; maybe TRBD1 (5 bases). Germline loops: CDR1 SQVTM, CDR2 ANQGSEA. The CDR3 runs 13 residues. V was cut by 3 bases and J by 1 base, with 9 bases left in between. CDR3: CSVEEGENTEAFF. Written as DNA, the CDR3 is TGCAGCGTTGAGGAAGGGGAGAACACTGAAGCTTTCTTT.

The sample holds a few counts of this clone. The J gene is TRBJ1-6, the V gene TRBV2; D is possibly TRBD1 (6 bases). CDR1 is SNHLY and CDR2 is FYNNEI in the germline V gene. The CDR3 is 13 amino acids. V lost 7 bases, J lost 8 bases, and 12 bases lay in between. The chain's CDR3 is CASKGDKDSPLHF. The DNA for the CDR3 is TGTGCCAGCAAAGGGGACAAGGATTCACCCCTCCACTTT.

The chain combines TRBV5-1 with TRBJ2-3; D is possibly TRBD1 (6 bases). CDR1 is SGHRS and CDR2 is YFSETQ in the germline V gene. V shed 3 bases and J shed 0 bases, with 11 bases lying between them. This CDR3 has 15 residues. The CDR3 sequence: CASSSPDRSTDTQYF. The CDR3 DNA reads TGCGCCAGCAGCTCTCCCGACAGGAGCACAGATACGCAGTATTTT.

Note on this clone: This CDR3 is also generated by other DNA sequences in the sample. This rearrangement joins TRBV7-6 to TRBJ2-1; D not certain. The CDR3 sequence is 13 residues long. V lost 3 bases, J lost 3 bases, and 6 bases lay in between. CDR1 is SGHVS and CDR2 is FNYEAQ in the germline V gene. Written as DNA, the CDR3 is TGTGCCAGCAGCTTTGGCGGCTACAATGAGCAGTTCTTC. It yields the protein CASSFGGYNEQFF.

The gene calls are TRBV10-2 and TRBJ2-7, with D tentatively TRBD2 (6 bases). The ends were cut back, 0 bases at V and 2 bases at J, with 23 bases in the middle. The CDR3 runs to 19 residues. Looked up from germline, CDR1 is WSHSY and CDR2 is SAAADI. CDR3 nucleotide sequence: TGCGCCAGCAGTGAGTCGAGACCTAAGGCGGGGACCTCTCCCTACGAGCAGTACTTC. Its translation is CASSESRPKAGTSPYEQYF.

The rearrangement links TRBV7-9 to TRBJ2-1; 8 nucleotides match TRBD2. V shed 1 base, J shed 10 bases, and the junction held 6 bases outside the gene matches. Germline values: CDR1 SEHNR, CDR2 FQNEAQ (reference sequence). CDR3 size: 14 residues. CDR3 in DNA: TGTGCCAGCAGCTTAGTGGGGACTAGATACGAGCAGTTCTTC. Protein: CASSLVGTRYEQFF.

The chain is built from TRBV6-1 and TRBJ1-5, with a tentative D call TRBD1 (5 bases). V dropped 7 bases and J dropped 1 base, with 14 bases sitting between them. CDR3 length: 15 amino acids. Germline V CDR1 and CDR2: MNHNS, SASEGT. The chain's CDR3 is CASTLRQISNQPQHF. DNA for the CDR3: TGTGCCAGCACTTTGAGACAGATAAGCAATCAGCCCCAGCATTTT.

The chain is built from TRBV2 and TRBJ1-1; D ambiguous. V lost 0 bases and J lost 7, with 9 bases in between. The germline V gene has CDR1 SNHLY and CDR2 FYNNEI. This CDR3 has 13 residues. The CDR3 region is CASSEALADEAFF. For the CDR3, the DNA is TGTGCCAGCAGTGAAGCGCTTGCGGATGAAGCTTTCTTT.

About this clone: The same CDR3 is also encoded by other DNA sequences in this sample. The chain has TRBV19 and TRBJ2-7; 8 bases are a match to TRBD2. After removal of 6 bases from V and 1 base from J, the junction contained 5 bases not matched to a gene. Germline V lookup: CDR1 LNHDA, CDR2 SQIVND (reference sequence). This CDR3 has 14 residues. CDR3 in DNA: TGTGCCAGTAGCCTGGGACTAGGTTCCTACGAGCAGTACTTC. It translates to CASSLGLGSYEQYF.

This chain connects TRBV6-5 to TRBJ2-1; tentative D call: TRBD1 (5 bases). The V and J ends lost 2 bases and 6 bases respectively, with 14 bases between them. Germline V gives CDR1 MNHEY, CDR2 SVGAGI. The CDR3 has 15 residues. CDR3 in amino acids: CASSYEDNPGNEQFF. For the CDR3, the DNA is TGTGCCAGCAGTTACGAGGACAACCCCGGCAATGAGCAGTTCTTC.

The rearrangement uses TRBV11-2 and TRBJ2-7, with D unresolved. The germline CDR1 and CDR2 sequences are SGHAT and FQNNGV. The V end lost 1 base, the J end lost 8 bases, and 9 bases lay between the germline ends. This CDR3 region has 12 residues. CDR3 DNA: TGTGCCAGCAGCTTAGTGGTCCAGAAGCAGTACTTC. Protein: CASSLVVQKQYF.

The rearrangement uses TRBV11-2 and TRBJ2-5; 9 bases are shared with TRBD1. The V gene's germline CDR1 is SGHAT and CDR2 FQNNGV. The CDR3 covers 13 residues. The V segment lost 3 bases and the J segment 5 bases; nucleotides outside the gene matches: 1. In DNA, the CDR3 is TGTGCCAGCAGCTTTACAGGGGGCGAGACCCAGTACTTC. The encoded protein is CASSFTGGETQYF.

The chain carries TRBV28 and TRBJ2-3; no reliable D call. Germline V gene lookup returns CDR1 MDHEN and CDR2 SYDVKM. V lost 5 bases and J lost 6, with 9 bases in between. The CDR3 runs 12 residues. CDR3 bases: TGTGCCAGCAGTACCACCGCGGATACGCAGTATTTT. Residues: CASSTTADTQYF. The variable domain in full, with the rest retrieved from reference TRBV28 and TRBJ2-3, is DVKVTQSSRYLVKRTGEKVFLECVQDMDHENMFWYRQDPGLGLRLIYFSYDVKMKEKGDIPEGYSVSREKKERFSLILESASTNQTSMYLCASSTTADTQYFGPGTRLTVL.

V usage is TRBV5-1 and J usage is TRBJ1-2; D remains unclear. CDR3 length equals 12 residues. Germline V gene sequence: CDR1 SGHRS, CDR2 YFSETQ. V lost 0 bases and J lost 5, with 5 bases in between. DNA of the CDR3: TGCGCCAGCAGCTTGGAGAAATATGGCTACACCTTC. It translates to CASSLEKYGYTF.

The chain carries TRBV7-9 and TRBJ2-5; 10 bases agree with TRBD1. From germline, CDR1 is SEHNR and CDR2 FQNEAQ (reference sequence). CDR3 size: 16 residues. Trimming cost V 1 base and J 2 bases; bases outside gene matches: 4. The CDR3: CASSLGRDRGQETQYF. DNA for the CDR3: TGTGCCAGCAGCTTAGGCCGGGACAGGGGACAAGAGACCCAGTACTTC.

The rearrangement links TRBV5-1 to TRBJ2-7, with 12 positions matching TRBD2. The CDR3 is 18 amino acids. Germline values: CDR1 SGHRS, CDR2 YFSETQ. V was clipped by 0 bases and J by 0 bases; unmatched bases: 7. The CDR3: CASSLETLAGGSSYEQYF. CDR3 nucleotides: TGCGCCAGCAGCTTGGAAACACTAGCGGGAGGTTCCTCCTACGAGCAGTACTTC. The variable domain in full, with the rest retrieved from reference TRBV5-1 and TRBJ2-7, is KAGVTQTPRYLIKTRGQQVTLSCSPISGHRSVSWYQQTPGQGLQFLFEYFSETQRNKGNFPGRFSGRQFSNSRSEMNVSTLELGDSALYLCASSLETLAGGSSYEQYFGPGTRLTVT.

V gene TRBV28 combines with J gene TRBJ1-1, with TRBD1 identical over 7 bases. This CDR3 is built from 14 residues. V was pared by 5 bases and J by 3 bases, with 6 bases of the junction left unmatched. CDR1 and CDR2 (germline): MDHEN, SYDVKM. Here the CDR3 DNA reads TGTGCCAGCAGTCCCGACAGGGTTGACACTGAAGCTTTCTTT. Translating it yields CASSPDRVDTEAFF.

The chain links TRBV5-4 to TRBJ2-7, with 8 nucleotides matching TRBD2. The V and J ends lost 9 bases and 4 bases, in that order; junction bases with no gene match: 9. Germline lookup yields CDR1 SGHNT and CDR2 YYREEE (reference sequence). The CDR3 has 13 residues. In DNA, the CDR3 is TGTGCCACCTCACGGGAGGGGGAATACGAGCAGTACTTC. It specifies CATSREGEYEQYF.

The rearrangement uses TRBV27 and TRBJ2-6; 8 positions agree with TRBD1. This CDR3 spans 18 amino acids. V shed 2 bases, J shed 1 base, and the junction held 7 bases outside the gene matches. Germline CDR1 and CDR2: MNHEY and SMNVEV (reference sequence). CDR3 in amino acids: CASSLGQGIGSGANVLTF. CDR3 DNA sequence: TGTGCCAGCAGTTTAGGACAGGGCATAGGGTCTGGGGCCAACGTCCTGACTTTC.

The chain's CDR3 is CASSSWRDVYNEQFF. CDR3 DNA: TGTGCCAGCAGTTCCTGGCGTGACGTATACAATGAGCAGTTCTTC. The V call is TRBV11-2, the J call TRBJ2-1; no clear D gene. Between the trimmed V and J ends, which lost 6 bases and 4 bases, there was a span of 16 bases. Germline V gene sequence: CDR1 SGHAT, CDR2 FQNNGV. The CDR3 is 15 amino acids. The full variable domain, its missing parts supplied by reference TRBV11-2 and TRBJ2-1, is EAGVAQSPRYKIIEKRQSVAFWCNPISGHATLYWYQQILGQGPKLLIQFQNNGVVDDSQLPKDRFSAERLKGVDSTLKIQPAKLEDSAVYLCASSSWRDVYNEQFFGPGTRLTVL.

The chain recombines TRBV7-3 with TRBJ2-5; 10 bases match TRBD1. V dropped 4 bases and J dropped 3; count of bases not matched to a gene: 2. This CDR3 comprises 14 residues. Germline V gives CDR1 SGHTA, CDR2 FQGTGA. CDR3 amino acids: CASSSGTGEETQYF. CDR3 nucleotide sequence: TGTGCCAGCAGCTCGGGGACAGGGGAAGAGACCCAGTACTTC.

This clone was seen just once. The CDR3 loop reads CATSSDQRTYNEQFF. DNA for the CDR3: TGTGCCACCAGCAGCGACCAGCGGACCTACAATGAGCAGTTCTTC. The V gene is TRBV15, the J gene TRBJ2-1; D perhaps matches TRBD2 (5 bases). V dropped 3 bases and J dropped 2 bases, with 11 bases sitting between them. From germline, CDR1 is LNHNV and CDR2 YYDKDF (reference sequence). This CDR3 is built from 15 residues.

J is TRBJ2-7 and V is TRBV5-1; the match to TRBD2 covers 8 bases. This CDR3 spans 16 amino acids. J was trimmed by 3 bases and V by 0 bases; bases with no gene match: 8. Germline V gene sequence: CDR1 SGHRS, CDR2 YFSETQ. The CDR3, as DNA: TGCGCCAGCAGCTTGGAGCCGGGACTAGGAGGCTACGAGCAGTACTTC. This codes for CASSLEPGLGGYEQYF.